This T cell receptor beta chain was observed in a study of T cells after posttransplantation cyclophosphamide. Some clones are missing from TCRdb's copy, which holds only in-frame ones; the method was immunoSEQ multiplex PCR. The specimen has 40,000 to 60,000 clones, none found just once. In this sample, this clone turned up many times. Germline-derived CDR1 and CDR2 are SGHRS and YFSETQ. This CDR3 is 13 amino acids long. Losses at the gene ends were 4 bases for V and 5 bases for J; bases not matched to a gene: 3. The related graft donor's blood sample was taken on the day of bone marrow donation. Input material: PBMCs. The clonotype originates from a middle-aged man in good health, CMV-negative, and a related stem cell transplant donor. The genes are TRBV5-1 and TRBJ1-5; TRBD1 matches 7 bases. The CDR3 spells CASSPDRDQPQHF. CDR3 DNA: TGCGCCAGCAGCCCCGACAGGGATCAGCCCCAGCATTTT.